What follows describes a single T cell receptor (beta chain). The record originates from a study of PD-1 blockade in classical Hodgkin lymphoma. Every patient experienced relapse after autologous stem cell transplantation, and brentuximab vedotin exposure varied. Negative magnetic selection isolated CD4+ T cells from thawed PBMCs. Germline CDR1 and CDR2: SGHDT and YYEEEE. The CDR3 runs to 15 residues. Trimming took 1 base from V and 10 from J, leaving 18 bases between them. Data came from immunoSEQ multiplex PCR; TCRdb stores just in-frame clones and leaves some out. The sample has about 4,100 clones; about four fifths are singletons.

The chain recombines TRBV5-6 with TRBJ1-3; perhaps TRBD1 as D (5 bases). Sequenced here: CD4+ T cells from blood, sampled at baseline. The TCR sequence derives from a human donor with classical Hodgkin lymphoma. CDR3 sequence reads: CASSLSPSPGGTIYF. In DNA form, the CDR3 reads TGTGCCAGCAGCTTGAGTCCGAGCCCTGGGGGTACCATATATTTT. Together with reference TRBV5-6 and TRBJ1-3, the CDR3 gives the full variable domain: DAGVTQSPTHLIKTRGQQVTLRCSPKSGHDTVSWYQQALGQGPQFIFQYYEEEERQRGNFPDRFSGHQFPNYSSELNVNALLLGDSALYLCASSLSPSPGGTIYFGEGSWLTVV.